These 11 T cell receptor beta chains were all obtained from the same sample, sequenced in a study of low-dose radiotherapy and immunotherapy resistance in tumors. TRAV- and TRBV-specific primers primed first-strand cDNA, covering alpha and beta chains. The authors ran around 19 PCR cycles to amplify TCRs with a constant-region primer and V-primer adapter. TCRdb passed the reads through MiXCR, listing each CDR3 protein once. The table records 95,000 to 100,000 distinct CDR3 sequences, under 25% of them present only once. As to time point: after trial treatment. The sample's treatment: LDRT plus nivolumab, ipilimumab, low-dose cyclophosphamide and aspirin (RACIN trial). Here the sequenced sample was PBMCs, taken after low-dose radiotherapy plus immunotherapy. The source of these receptors is a male donor with prostate cancer.

This clonotype was detected ten times or more. The genes are TRBV12-3 or TRBV12-4 and TRBJ2-7, with D possibly TRBD2 on 6 matching bases. V gave up 1 base and J gave up 0 bases, with 7 bases separating them. CDR3 size: 14 residues. This CDR3 is CASSLVDYSYEQYF. CDR3 DNA: TGTGCCAGCAGTTTAGTGGACTACTCCTACGAGCAGTACTTC.

Many counts were recorded for this clonotype. The rearrangement links TRBV19 to TRBJ2-6; no reliable D call. V lost 5 bases and J lost 0, with 8 bases in between. The CDR3 has 15 residues. The germline V gene encodes CDR1 LNHDA and CDR2 SQIVND (reference sequence). Here the CDR3 DNA reads TGTGCCAGTAGTCCAGGCGGCTCTGGGGCCAACGTCCTGACTTTC. Its translation is CASSPGGSGANVLTF.

This clonotype was found many times. The chain is built from TRBV4-1 and TRBJ2-7; TRBD2 matches 7 bases. The CDR3 loop spans 15 amino acids. Per the germline V gene, CDR1 is MGHRA and CDR2 is YSYEKL. The junction had 5 bases not matched to a gene; V was cut back by 0 bases and J by 3 bases. This chain's CDR3 is CASSQDSAGVYEQYF. In DNA, the CDR3 is TGCGCCAGCAGCCAAGATTCGGCGGGGGTCTACGAGCAGTACTTC.

This clonotype was observed many times. The V gene is TRBV6-6, the J gene TRBJ1-1; 8 bases are a match to TRBD1. There are 16 residues in the CDR3. The ends lost 5 bases at V and 2 bases at J; junction bases unmatched: 10. CDR1 is MNHNY, CDR2 SVGAGI, per germline (reference sequence). CDR3 in amino acids: CASSARQGMVNTEAFF. CDR3 in DNA: TGTGCCAGCAGTGCAAGACAGGGGATGGTTAACACTGAAGCTTTCTTT.

There are many counts of this clonotype. The chain carries TRBV5-1 and TRBJ2-5; D gene unclear. V was trimmed by 7 bases and J by 4 bases, leaving 17 bases between them. Germline-derived CDR1 and CDR2 are SGHRS and YFSETQ. The CDR3 is 14 amino acids. The CDR3 here is CASGIDTTRETQYF. The CDR3 region has the DNA TGCGCCAGCGGGATTGATACAACAAGAGAGACCCAGTACTTC.

This clonotype has ten or more counts. The chain has TRBV5-3 and TRBJ2-7, with TRBD2 matching 9 bases. TRBV5-3 is an ORF for which the function is uncertain. The CDR3 is made up of 18 amino acids. The trim removed 4 bases at V and 0 bases at J, leaving 14 bases unmatched. The CDR3 DNA reads as TGTGCCAGAAGCCCAACATGGATCAGCGGGGGGAGCTCCTACGAGCAGTACTTC. Translation: CARSPTWISGGSSYEQYF.

The gene calls are TRBV9 and TRBJ2-7, with TRBD1 matching 9 bases. J was trimmed by 6 bases and V by 3 bases; bases with no gene match: 10. The CDR3 runs to 15 residues. Germline CDR1 and CDR2: SGDLS and YYNGEE. CDR3 nucleotide sequence: TGTGCCAGCAGCGACCGGACAGGGGCGGGTGCCGAGCAGTACTTC. Protein sequence: CASSDRTGAGAEQYF.

The table lists this clonotype with many counts. This chain connects TRBV27 to TRBJ2-3, with D tentatively TRBD1 (6 bases). Germline values: CDR1 MNHEY, CDR2 SMNVEV (reference sequence). This CDR3 has 17 amino acids. V was cut by 6 bases and J by 0 bases, with 19 bases left in between. CDR3 region: CASRVIPGTLSTDTQYF. The CDR3 bases are TGTGCCAGCAGAGTTATCCCCGGGACACTAAGCACAGATACGCAGTATTTT.

The chain links TRBV7-2 to TRBJ2-7; no definite D call. V dropped 5 bases and J dropped 1 base, with 15 bases sitting between them. The CDR3 is 15 residues long. Germline V gives CDR1 SGHTA, CDR2 FQGNSA. In DNA form, the CDR3 reads TGTGCCAGCAGCGCAACGCTCGTAGGGTCCTACGAGCAGTACTTC. Protein sequence: CASSATLVGSYEQYF.

This clonotype was counted at least ten times. V gene TRBV12-3 or TRBV12-4 combines with J gene TRBJ2-1; possible D gene TRBD1, 6 bases. The V end lost 3 bases, the J end lost 7 bases, and 16 bases lay between the germline ends. This CDR3 region has 15 residues. The CDR3 region is CASSFRDGQPNEQFF. The CDR3 bases are TGTGCCAGCAGTTTTAGGGACGGACAGCCTAATGAGCAGTTCTTC.

This clonotype has a count of ten or more. The chain carries TRBV7-2 and TRBJ2-7; D is perhaps TRBD1 or TRBD2 (5 bases each). The CDR3 is made up of 15 amino acids. Germline values: CDR1 SGHTA, CDR2 FQGNSA. The V and J ends lost 5 bases and 2 bases respectively, with 16 bases between them. DNA of the CDR3: TGTGCCAGCAGCATAACCCCGGGACGGGCCTACGAGCAGTACTTC. This codes for CASSITPGRAYEQYF.